The subject of this entry is one T cell receptor beta chain. The donors, aged roughly 6 to 100, were healthy Caucasians from Russia. This specimen comes from a study of blood T cells in healthy people across ages. Turning to the study itself: Researchers report that template switching captured about one barcoded beta molecule per two T cells.

Germline CDR1 SGHRS, CDR2 YFSETQ. The CDR3 runs 16 residues. Trimming cost V 4 bases and J 7 bases, with 23 bases left between them. Then a second PCR, running roughly 7 to 11 cycles, was carried out with a sample-barcoded 5' primer and a J-beta primer mix. TCRdb re-called the 5' RACE reads through MiXCR, storing one row per CDR3 protein. This table holds about 800,000 distinct CDR3 sequences, roughly 25% found once. Separately, the same data were catalogued under a study of T cells of mothers and their children. That source reports: Overlap in related mother-child pairs always slightly exceeded unrelated pairs, never significantly.

The TCR comes from a boy aged 5-17 years in good health. This chain links TRBV5-1 with TRBJ1-1; D possibly corresponds to TRBD1 (5 bases). Sequencing was done on a sample of blood. CDR3 protein: CASSPTGRSATSEAFF. CDR3 sequence (DNA): TGCGCCAGCAGCCCGACGGGACGGTCCGCGACAAGTGAAGCTTTCTTT.